These 2 T cell receptor beta chains originate from one sample sequenced in a study of cytomegalovirus exposure and HLA in healthy donors. In the PCR, 60 Vbeta and 13 Jbeta primers were used. Clones were sequenced by immunoSEQ multiplex PCR, and TCRdb holds only the in-frame ones, with some missing. Of under 200,000 clones in the sample, 68% were seen once. The sequenced sample was PBMCs. These receptors all stem from a man between 50 and 59 years old in good health and CMV-seronegative.

The J gene is TRBJ1-6, the V gene TRBV5-6, with D possibly TRBD1 on 5 matching bases. Trimming shortened V by 2 bases and J by 10 bases, and 13 bases separated the two germline ends. Germline V gene sequence: CDR1 SGHDT, CDR2 YYEEEE. This CDR3 comprises 14 residues. The CDR3 DNA reads as TGTGCCAGCAGCTTAGGGCAGGGAGGCTCACCCCTCCACTTT. This translates into CASSLGQGGSPLHF.

The chain has TRBV19 and TRBJ2-1, with 7 bases lining up with TRBD2. V dropped 6 bases and J dropped 1; count of bases not matched to a gene: 6. The CDR3 sequence is 15 residues long. Germline loops: CDR1 LNHDA, CDR2 SQIVND (reference sequence). Written as DNA, the CDR3 is TGTGCCAGTAGGGATAGCGGGTCGTCCTACAATGAGCAGTTCTTC. Protein: CASRDSGSSYNEQFF.